The present T cell receptor beta chain was sequenced within a study of shared clonotypes between healthy human individuals (dated by TCRdb to the early 2020s). As for the study more broadly: A couple of women and a few men aged 18 to 49 years were included in the cohort. For each donor, CD4 naive and CD4 memory were each given three plates, CD8 naive was given two plates, and CD8 memory was given one plate. To estimate repertoire size and how much clonotype sharing occurs between individuals, the study deeply sequenced the blood TCR repertoires of about five healthy adults. To increase sequencing depth and limit assay-specific biases, TCR repertoire library preparation and sequencing were carried out by different laboratories using diverse techniques. Between about 0.8 and 9.5 billion PBMCs per donor were obtained by leukapheresis.

Healthy HIV-negative adults with no recently reported acute infections or vaccinations were included as donors. Every donor was a Caucasian adult living in Nashville, Tennessee, USA. CD4+ T cells were enriched through magnetic negative selection, after which naive cells were positively selected on CD45RA and the remaining negative fraction served as the memory subset. Blood was obtained by leukapheresis, after which PBMCs were separated by Ficoll-Histopaque density gradient centrifugation and cryopreserved in liquid nitrogen vapor phase. Purity and quantity of every magnetically sorted T cell population were checked by analytical flow cytometry. Genomic DNA was isolated from each sorted fraction and quantified by UV absorbance on a Nanodrop 2000c. About this clone: What antigen it recognizes has not been identified. Base-call qualities are not available, and no considerably larger clone is one nucleotide away.

TCR CDR3 regions were amplified from genomic DNA by multiplex PCR using the deep immunoSEQ assay. Genomic DNA extracted from each cell subset was distributed evenly over all wells of several immunoSEQ 96-well plates, and each plate served as one replicate. For sorted subsets, each replicate PCR was loaded with roughly 190 ng genomic DNA, equivalent to 30,000 or so T cell genomes. Purified libraries were measured with a Qubit 3.0 fluorometer, size-checked on a Bioanalyzer 2100, and measured again with the KAPA Library Quantification kit. Every immunoSEQ 96-well plate was sequenced on a dedicated single-read 150-cycle Illumina NextSeq 550 flow cell. The study's processing was this. Because the immunoSEQ output included only junctional sequences and no quality scores, the filtering could not be the same as the filtering used for full-length reads. Sequences were annotated with PyIR, a Python wrapper for IgBLAST v1.9, and V/J genes and CDR3 were assigned using IMGT germline references. Any read was removed if the V/J assignment was weak (E-value above 1e-6), the CDR3 was missing, or the read contained stop codons, out-of-frame junctions, or ambiguous translated residues. V3J clonotypes were defined as sequences sharing an identical inferred V gene, J gene, and CDR3 amino acid sequence. Percentage overlap between repertoires was calculated by dividing the number of shared unique clonotypes by the size of the smaller repertoire. Richness of each repertoire was evaluated using RTK rarefaction, the Chao1 estimator, and Recon v2.1 estimates of unobserved clonotypes. OLGA was used to compute generation probabilities for all TCRbeta clonotypes that the gDNA method yielded from four donors. TCRdb limited this immuneACCESS table to in-frame rearrangements with V and J called. A share of clones is missing; checked studies link under half to unresolved V genes, and the rest is unexplained. The V and J calls and clone size were taken over from that table, and D and trimming were inferred from the DNA. For this sample there are approximately 2.4 million clones; around 95% appear just once. Clones ranked in the top ten supply 0.1% to 0.15% of the sample.

The CDR3 holds 17 amino acids from the cysteine to the phenylalanine. This entry keeps only the CDR3 DNA: 51 bases, framed from base 1. CDR1 SGHRS and CDR2 YFSETQ are derived from the germline V gene. For this chain, trimming is 4 bases at the V end and 2 bases at the J end, and the number of junction bases without a gene match is 14. Overall study outcomes, separate from this receptor: Rarefaction of sorted-subset datasets indicated incomplete sequencing despite the large sequencing depth. Naive subsets generally had larger estimated clonotype richness than memory subsets. Approximately 5% of naive CD4, 3.5% of naive CD8, around 2.3% of memory CD4, and roughly 0.4% of memory CD8 clonotypes were shared across a few donors. Clonotypes shared by all four sorted-subset donors showed higher generation probabilities than non-shared clonotypes. Sampling was limited to blood, and TCR repertoires in tissue likely differ from TCR repertoires in blood. Because the study included only a small number of donors, the genetic and exposure-history diversity represented was limited. Pairwise subsampling indicated that sequencing depth was expected to affect the degree of clonotype sharing among donors.

The chain was built from TRBV5-1 and TRBJ2-5; the junction holds 7 bases that match TRBD2. The clonotype comes from a man in his late teens or twenties in good health. The sequenced sample was naive CD4+ T cells sorted from blood. What this sample's cell subset or site label stands for: CD45RA+ positively selected. The CDR3 amino acid sequence is: CASSHLGGSGRQETQYF. Here is the DNA: TGCGCCAGCAGCCACCTGGGGGGGAGCGGCAGGCAAGAGACCCAGTACTTC.